This T cell receptor beta chain was sequenced in a study of blood T cell repertoires in COVID-19. At the level of the study: Sites in the United States, Italy and Spain provided acute and convalescent COVID-19 samples. Sample material is recorded as cDNA or gDNA derived from T cells, B-cell-depleted T cells, or PBMCs.

Sequencing was performed with immunoSEQ multiplex PCR; in TCRdb, only in-frame clones are kept and a portion is missing. Among under 400,000 clones listed, around 87% were seen once. Trimming removed 4 bases at V and 0 bases at J, with 4 bases between. Germline CDR1 reads ENHRY; CDR2 reads SYGVKD. The CDR3 runs 12 residues. This clone was detected only once. This specimen includes other DNA sequences encoding the same CDR3. This receptor was obtained from a woman in her 30s with COVID-19, enrolled during active disease. The material sequenced was peripheral blood. J is TRBJ2-7 and V is TRBV10-3; D gene unclear. This CDR3 is CAISGDSYEQYF. The CDR3 DNA follows: TGTGCCATCAGTGGCGACTCCTACGAGCAGTACTTC.